This entry lists 18 T cell receptor beta chains sequenced from one sample in a study of blood T cell repertoires in COVID-19. The protocol was immunoSEQ multiplex PCR, while the TCRdb copy is restricted to in-frame clones and leaves out a portion. The profile shows over 150,000 clones, around 84% of them singletons. Sequencing used PBMCs or T cells enriched from blood (not recorded which). These receptors were obtained from a man aged 50-59 years who had recovered from COVID-19.

The chain joins TRBV25-1 to TRBJ2-5; D unclear. The CDR3 sequence is 13 residues long. Trimming pared 2 bases from V and 1 base from J, leaving 5 bases between. The germline gives CDR1 MGHDK, CDR2 SYGVNS. The CDR3 nucleotides are TGTGCCAGCAGTGAACAACTCCAAGAGACCCAGTACTTC. This encodes CASSEQLQETQYF.

CDR3 protein: CSVDGAGARSYNEQFF. The CDR3 DNA sequence: TGCAGCGTTGACGGTGCAGGGGCGCGTTCCTACAATGAGCAGTTCTTC. The chain employs TRBV29-1 and TRBJ2-1; tentative D call: TRBD1 (6 bases). Trimming removed 3 bases at V and 1 base at J, with 16 bases between. Germline V gene data show CDR1 as SQVTM and CDR2 as ANQGSEA. The CDR3 runs 16 residues.

The chain is built from TRBV6-5 and TRBJ2-7; possibly TRBD2 for D (6 bases). The CDR3 runs 15 residues. Germline V lookup: CDR1 MNHEY, CDR2 SVGAGI. The V gene lost 6 bases and the J gene lost 7 bases, with 22 bases spanning the gap. The CDR3 loop reads CASSHPTSSGGEQYF. The CDR3 DNA sequence: TGTGCCAGCAGCCATCCGACCAGTAGCGGCGGTGAGCAGTACTTC.

This sequence joins TRBV27 and TRBJ1-4, with TRBD1 matching 7 bases. V shed 3 bases and J 7 bases; nucleotides not matched to a gene: 5. Germline V CDR1 and CDR2: MNHEY, SMNVEV (reference sequence). This CDR3 is built from 14 residues. The CDR3 region is CASSFDRASEKLFF. In DNA, the CDR3 is TGTGCCAGCAGTTTCGACAGGGCGAGTGAAAAACTGTTTTTT.

The chain carries TRBV27 and TRBJ2-7, with no clear D. V gave up 2 bases and J gave up 1 base, with 12 bases separating them. Germline CDR1 reads MNHEY; CDR2 reads SMNVEV (reference sequence). The CDR3 is 15 residues long. The CDR3 reads CASSLMAGLSYEQYF. The CDR3 DNA reads as TGTGCCAGCAGTTTAATGGCAGGTTTATCCTACGAGCAGTACTTC.

This clone was picked up one time. V usage is TRBV6-2 or TRBV6-3 and J usage is TRBJ1-5; D possibly corresponds to TRBD1 (5 bases). The CDR3 length is 18 residues. V lost 2 bases, J lost 2 bases, and 19 bases lay in between. Germline V gene lookup returns CDR1 MNHEY and CDR2 SVGEGT. This CDR3 reads CASSYIWQGKVGNQPQHF. In DNA, the CDR3 is TGTGCCAGCAGTTACATTTGGCAGGGAAAGGTCGGCAATCAGCCCCAGCATTTT.

The chain employs TRBV7-8 and TRBJ2-7; no clear D. The CDR3 spans 14 residues. Germline CDR1 and CDR2: SGHVS and FQNEAQ. V was clipped by 1 base and J by 3 bases, with 10 bases between them. The CDR3 protein is CASSLGGSGYEQYF. Here the CDR3 DNA reads TGTGCCAGCAGCTTAGGAGGTTCGGGCTACGAGCAGTACTTC.

The rearrangement uses TRBV6-5 and TRBJ1-3; TRBD1 is a possible D gene (5 bases). Germline-derived CDR1 and CDR2 are MNHEY and SVGAGI. V was cut by 10 bases and J by 0 bases, with 13 bases left in between. There are 14 residues in the CDR3. The CDR3 is CATRGAPSGNTIYF. The CDR3 DNA reads as TGTGCCACAAGGGGCGCCCCCTCTGGAAACACCATATATTTT.

J is TRBJ1-4 and V is TRBV4-1, with a possible D match to TRBD1 (5 bases). The germline gives CDR1 MGHRA, CDR2 YSYEKL. The CDR3 covers 16 residues. V lost 3 bases to trimming and J lost 4 bases, with 15 bases between them. CDR3 protein: CASSQYVGASNEKLFF. The CDR3 DNA reads as TGCGCCAGCAGCCAGTACGTAGGGGCCAGTAATGAAAAACTGTTTTTT.

The genes are TRBV11-2 and TRBJ1-6, with 9 bases that match TRBD1. Losses at the gene ends were 1 base for V and 0 bases for J; bases not matched to a gene: 4. The CDR3 sequence is 18 residues long. Germline V CDR1 and CDR2: SGHAT, FQNNGV. CDR3 sequence (DNA): TGTGCCAGCAGCTTAGCAGGGACAGGGTACTCCTATAATTCACCCCTCCACTTT. Its translation: CASSLAGTGYSYNSPLHF. The whole variable domain, filled in from reference TRBV11-2 and TRBJ1-6, reads EAGVAQSPRYKIIEKRQSVAFWCNPISGHATLYWYQQILGQGPKLLIQFQNNGVVDDSQLPKDRFSAERLKGVDSTLKIQPAKLEDSAVYLCASSLAGTGYSYNSPLHFGNGTRLTVT.

J is TRBJ1-2 and V is TRBV6-1; the D gene is possibly TRBD1 (6 bases). Germline CDR1 is MNHNS and CDR2 is SASEGT. The CDR3 has 14 amino acids. V dropped 3 bases and J dropped 4 bases, with 12 bases sitting between them. The CDR3 DNA reads as TGTGCCAGCAGTGAGCTGACAGGCCGCTATGGCTACACCTTC. This encodes CASSELTGRYGYTF.

J is TRBJ1-4 and V is TRBV7-9; no firm D call. There are 14 residues in the CDR3. V lost 0 bases and J lost 3, with 5 bases in between. The germline V gene encodes CDR1 SEHNR and CDR2 FQNEAQ (reference sequence). As DNA, the CDR3 is TGTGCCAGCAGCTTAGCGGGAGCTAATGAAAAACTGTTTTTT. Translated, it gives CASSLAGANEKLFF. Variable domain in full (rest from reference TRBV7-9 and TRBJ1-4): DTGVSQNPRHKITKRGQNVTFRCDPISEHNRLYWYRQTLGQGPEFLTYFQNEAQLEKSRLLSDRFSAERPKGSFSTLEIQRTEQGDSAMYLCASSLAGANEKLFFGSGTQLSVL.

The chain carries TRBV3-1 (or the pseudogene TRBV3-2) and TRBJ2-5, with 9 bases identical to TRBD2. This CDR3 has 16 amino acids. Germline CDR1 reads LGHDT; CDR2 reads YNNKEL (reference sequence). V lost 6 bases, J lost 5 bases, and 13 bases stayed unmatched. The CDR3 coding sequence is TGTGCCAGCAGTTCTAGCGGGGCGCGGGTTGCGGAGACCCAGTACTTC. This translates into CASSSSGARVAETQYF.

This clone has only one observation. Here the CDR3 reads CASSPSVTGYGYTF. CDR3 nucleotides: TGTGCCAGCAGCCCCTCCGTGACAGGGTATGGCTACACCTTC. The rearrangement links TRBV3-1 (or the pseudogene TRBV3-2) to TRBJ1-2; 7 bases map to TRBD1. V shed 4 bases and J 5 bases; nucleotides not matched to a gene: 7. Germline-derived CDR1 and CDR2 are LGHDT and YNNKEL (reference sequence). CDR3 length: 14 amino acids.

The chain joins TRBV19 to TRBJ2-5; D may be TRBD1 (5 bases). The germline V gene has CDR1 LNHDA and CDR2 SQIVND (reference sequence). The CDR3 is 15 residues long. Trimming took 1 base from V and 7 from J, leaving 16 bases between them. The CDR3 nucleotides are TGTGCCAGTAGTATAGGGCAGGGCCCCTCTGGGACCCAGTACTTC. Its translation is CASSIGQGPSGTQYF.

This chain connects TRBV7-3 to TRBJ2-1, with 8 bases matching TRBD1. The CDR3 runs 15 residues. The germline V gene encodes CDR1 SGHTA and CDR2 FQGTGA. The V segment lost 5 bases and the J segment 1 base; nucleotides outside the gene matches: 4. Here the CDR3 reads CASSIGQGSYNEQFF. The DNA for the CDR3 is TGTGCCAGCAGCATCGGACAGGGTTCCTACAATGAGCAGTTCTTC.

This clone was seen at least ten times. J is TRBJ1-1 and V is TRBV6-2 or TRBV6-3; 7 bases fit TRBD1. V trimming: 6 bases; J trimming: 1 base; junction bases outside the gene matches: 17. The germline gives CDR1 MNHEY, CDR2 SVGEGT. The CDR3 runs 18 residues. The CDR3 nucleotides are TGTGCCAGCAGCCCCATCCGGGACAGATTATTTTCGAACACTGAAGCTTTCTTT. Translated: CASSPIRDRLFSNTEAFF.

The rearrangement uses TRBV6-5 and TRBJ1-5, with 7 bases identical to TRBD1. The CDR3 runs to 13 residues. Germline V gene lookup returns CDR1 MNHEY and CDR2 SVGAGI. V lost 5 bases, J lost 5 bases, and 3 bases stayed unmatched. CDR3 amino acids: CASSLTGYQPQHF. Here the CDR3 DNA reads TGTGCCAGCAGTCTGACAGGGTATCAGCCCCAGCATTTT.